This TCR beta chain came from a study of OX40 agonist ivuxolimab in advanced cancers. Overall study context: Patient treatment consisted of intravenous ivuxolimab administration every 2 weeks at 0.01 to 10 mg/kg. Enrolled patients in dose escalation had cancers that were hepatocellular carcinoma, melanoma, renal cell or head and neck cancer.

Data came from immunoSEQ multiplex PCR; TCRdb stores just in-frame clones and leaves some out. The table has about 26,000 clones, 83% seen once. Germline V gene data show CDR1 as MNHEY and CDR2 as SVGAGI. The CDR3 sequence is 16 residues long. V was trimmed by 0 bases and J by 2 bases, leaving 12 bases between them. This clone is a singleton in its sample. No antigen is known for it. The study sampled blood at baseline, cycle 4 day 1, and cycle 7 day 1. Findings of the study overall: Relatively little clonal expansion, among the lowest observed, appeared in partial responders at 0.1-3.0 mg/kg.

V gene TRBV6-5 combines with J gene TRBJ2-3, with D perhaps assigned TRBD1 or TRBD2 (5 bases each). Sequences were derived from CD4+ or CD8+ T cells sorted from blood, sampled in a trial of the OX40 agonist ivuxolimab. The source of this sequence is an adult with an advanced solid tumor such as melanoma, head and neck, liver or kidney cancer. CDR3 protein: CASSYSVGEVTDTQYF. CDR3 sequence (DNA): TGTGCCAGCAGTTACTCGGTGGGGGAAGTCACAGATACGCAGTATTTT.